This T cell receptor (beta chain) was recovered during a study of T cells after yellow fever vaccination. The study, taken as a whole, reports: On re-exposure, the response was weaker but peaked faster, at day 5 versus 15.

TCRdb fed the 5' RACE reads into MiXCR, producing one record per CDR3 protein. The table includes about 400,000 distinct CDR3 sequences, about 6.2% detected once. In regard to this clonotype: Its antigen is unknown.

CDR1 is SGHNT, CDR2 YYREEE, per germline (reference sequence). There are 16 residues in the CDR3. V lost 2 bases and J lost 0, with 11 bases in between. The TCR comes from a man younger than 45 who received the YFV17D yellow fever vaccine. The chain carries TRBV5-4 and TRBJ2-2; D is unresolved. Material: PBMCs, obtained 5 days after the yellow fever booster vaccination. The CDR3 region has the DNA TGTGCCAGCAGCTTAACCCAGGTTACGAACACCGGGGAGCTGTTTTTT. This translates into CASSLTQVTNTGELFF.